These 26 T cell receptor beta chains share one sample of origin, sequenced in a study of blood T cells in healthy people across ages. Combining a sample-barcoded 5' primer with a J-beta primer mix, a second PCR ran for roughly 6 to 11 cycles. A single record per CDR3 protein comes from TCRdb applying MiXCR to the 5' RACE reads. This table has roughly 1.5 million distinct CDR3 sequences, 42% appearing once. The sequenced material came from blood. All receptors derive from a woman aged 18 to 35 in good health.

The chain couples TRBV29-1 to TRBJ2-1, with 9 bases fitting TRBD1. Germline V gene data show CDR1 as SQVTM and CDR2 as ANQGSEA. V shed 8 bases, J shed 5 bases, and the junction held 7 bases outside the gene matches. The CDR3 is 13 amino acids. The CDR3 region is CSFLTGGDNEQFF. The DNA for the CDR3 is TGCAGCTTCCTGACAGGGGGGGACAATGAGCAGTTCTTC.

In the case of this clonotype: One junction end does not reproduce the germline sequence, and a read error may be involved. The chain recombines TRBV27 with TRBJ1-5, with D unclear. This CDR3 spans 13 amino acids. Germline CDR1 reads MNHEY; CDR2 reads SMNVEV (reference sequence). The CDR3 coding sequence is TGTGCCAGCAGTTTCGGTGGCAATCAGCCCCGGCATTTT. It specifies CASSFGGNQPRHF.

This clonotype was counted only a few times. V usage is TRBV7-2 and J usage is TRBJ1-1, with 7 bases aligning to TRBD1. Germline V CDR1 and CDR2: SGHTA, FQGNSA. The CDR3 loop spans 14 amino acids. V lost 1 base, J lost 6 bases, and 5 bases stayed unmatched. The chain's CDR3 is CASSLDVRGPEAFF. In nucleotides, the CDR3 is TGTGCCAGCAGCTTAGATGTTAGGGGGCCTGAAGCTTTCTTT.

This clonotype was seen more than once but under ten times. The V call is TRBV4-1, the J call TRBJ2-7; TRBD2 matches at 7 bases. J gave up 0 bases and V 4 bases, and 12 bases lay outside the gene matches. The CDR3 has 17 residues. Germline loops: CDR1 MGHRA, CDR2 YSYEKL. Here the CDR3 DNA reads TGCGCCAGCAGCCTAATACTAGCGCCATTCAGCTCCTACGAGCAGTACTTC. Encoded protein: CASSLILAPFSSYEQYF.

The chain employs TRBV9 and TRBJ2-5, with D perhaps matching TRBD2 (5 bases). CDR3 size: 14 residues. The V gene's germline CDR1 is SGDLS and CDR2 YYNGEE. Trimming took off 0 bases at V and 11 bases at J, with 17 bases between the two ends. The CDR3 nucleotides read TGTGCCAGCAGCGTAGAACATCGGACTTGGGAGCAGTACTTC. Translated: CASSVEHRTWEQYF.

The V gene is TRBV4-1, the J gene TRBJ2-7, with a tentative D call TRBD2 (5 bases). The J call may be faulty, since TRBJ2-5 better matches the DNA end. Germline CDR1 reads MGHRA; CDR2 reads YSYEKL. There are 15 residues in the CDR3. As DNA, the CDR3 is TGCGCCAGCAGCCAAGGGTCTAGCCGAGAAGAGACCCAGTACTTC. This codes for CASSQGSSREETQYF.

This rearrangement joins TRBV4-1 to TRBJ2-1; D uncertain. The CDR3 consists of 14 residues. Trimming cost V 0 bases and J 9 bases, with 12 bases left between them. Germline loops: CDR1 MGHRA, CDR2 YSYEKL. The DNA for the CDR3 is TGCGCCAGCAGCCAAGATGATCAGTTTAGTGAGCAGTTCTTC. Translation gives CASSQDDQFSEQFF.

This clonotype was seen a handful of times. One end of the junction varies from germline; a read error may be responsible. The chain links TRBV5-1 to TRBJ2-5; no clear D. Per germline, CDR1 SGHRS and CDR2 YFSETQ. The CDR3 has 13 amino acids. The CDR3 region has the DNA TGTGCCAGCAGCTTAGCCCCCCGAGAGACCCAGTACTTC. The encoded protein is CASSLAPRETQYF.

In regard to this clonotype: An end of the junction does not agree with germline; a read error may underlie this. The V and J genes are TRBV15 and TRBJ1-2, with 7 bases aligning to TRBD1. Germline CDR1 and CDR2: LNHNV and YYDKDF (reference sequence). The CDR3 consists of 18 residues. CDR3 sequence (DNA): TGTGCCACCAGCGGAGATCAGACAGGGTGGCCCTTCCGCTATGGCTACACCTTC. It encodes CATSGDQTGWPFRYGYTF.

The table lists this clonotype with a few counts. This sequence joins TRBV12-3 or TRBV12-4 and TRBJ1-2; TRBD1 might be the D (5 bases). This CDR3 is built from 11 residues. The ends were cut back, 8 bases at V and 8 bases at J, with 12 bases in the middle. The CDR3 region is CASGGWGGYTF. CDR3 nucleotides: TGTGCCAGCGGGGGTTGGGGAGGCTACACCTTC.

This sequence joins TRBV6-2 or TRBV6-3 and TRBJ2-3, with D possibly TRBD2 on 6 matching bases. V lost 2 bases, J lost 4 bases, and 10 bases lay in between. This CDR3 comprises 14 residues. Looked up from germline, CDR1 is MNHEY and CDR2 is SVGEGT. In DNA form, the CDR3 reads TGTGCCAGCAGTTACGCGGGGACCCCAGATACGCAGTATTTT. Protein sequence: CASSYAGTPDTQYF.

The V and J genes are TRBV12-3 or TRBV12-4 and TRBJ1-4; 7 nucleotides line up with TRBD1. Trimming took 5 bases from V and 6 from J; bases not matched to a gene: 12. The CDR3 consists of 16 residues. CDR3 sequence (DNA): TGTGCCAGCAGTCCCGCCACAGGGGACGGGGATGAAAAACTGTTTTTT. It yields the protein CASSPATGDGDEKLFF.

This clonotype was counted only a few times. The chain has TRBV20-1 and TRBJ1-5; D may be TRBD1 (6 bases). Germline V gene lookup returns CDR1 DFQATT and CDR2 SNEGSKA (reference sequence). The CDR3 has 13 amino acids. Trimming left V 3 bases short and J 7 bases short, with 13 bases between. The CDR3 loop reads CSARHRASQPQHF. CDR3 DNA sequence: TGCAGTGCTAGGCACAGGGCCAGCCAGCCCCAGCATTTT.

This chain connects TRBV4-3 to TRBJ2-2; 11 bases agree with TRBD2. V gave up 4 bases and J gave up 3 bases; unmatched junction bases: 1. This CDR3 spans 15 amino acids. Germline CDR1 reads LGHNA; CDR2 reads YSLEER. The chain's CDR3 is CASSLTSGDTGELFF. The CDR3 DNA sequence: TGCGCCAGCAGCCTGACTAGCGGGGACACCGGGGAGCTGTTTTTT.

V usage is TRBV10-3 and J usage is TRBJ2-7, with D tentatively TRBD1 (5 bases). V lost 5 bases, J lost 0 bases, and 14 bases lay in between. Per germline, CDR1 ENHRY and CDR2 SYGVKD. This CDR3 region has 15 residues. The CDR3 sequence is CAISPQGEYSYEQYF. DNA for the CDR3: TGTGCCATCAGTCCTCAGGGCGAATACTCCTACGAGCAGTACTTC.

In DNA form, the CDR3 reads TGTGCCAGCAGCCATTCGGGCGAGTCCTACGAGCAGTACTTC. Translated, it gives CASSHSGESYEQYF. The V and J genes are TRBV14 and TRBJ2-7, with D hard to call. The CDR3 spans 14 residues. The V end lost 3 bases, the J end lost 1 base, and 10 bases lay between the germline ends. Per germline, CDR1 SGHDN and CDR2 FVKESK. The variable domain in full, with the rest retrieved from reference TRBV14 and TRBJ2-7, is EAGVTQFPSHSVIEKGQTVTLRCDPISGHDNLYWYRRVMGKEIKFLLHFVKESKQDESGMPNNRFLAERTGGTYSTLKVQPAELEDSGVYFCASSHSGESYEQYFGPGTRLTVT.

This clonotype turned up a few times. The J gene is TRBJ2-1, the V gene TRBV7-3; D is unresolved. The germline V gene encodes CDR1 SGHTA and CDR2 FQGTGA. V lost 5 bases and J lost 7, with 12 bases in between. This CDR3 is 13 amino acids long. CDR3 protein: CASSTQPRNEQFF. The CDR3 DNA sequence: TGTGCCAGCAGCACCCAACCGAGGAATGAGCAGTTCTTC.

The genes are TRBV19 and TRBJ1-1, with D perhaps matching TRBD1 (5 bases). Germline CDR1 LNHDA, CDR2 SQIVND (reference sequence). Trimming removed 2 bases at V and 1 base at J, with 11 bases between. The CDR3 is 15 amino acids. The CDR3 here is CASSIRGQRNTEAFF. For the CDR3, the DNA is TGTGCCAGTAGTATAAGGGGCCAGAGGAACACTGAAGCTTTCTTT.

This sequence joins TRBV5-1 and TRBJ2-7, with TRBD2 identical over 11 bases. CDR1 is SGHRS, CDR2 YFSETQ, per germline. V lost 4 bases to trimming and J lost 7 bases; unmatched junction nucleotides: 13. The CDR3 length is 16 residues. The CDR3 loop is CASSPDSGRALNEQYF. The CDR3 nucleotides read TGCGCCAGCAGCCCTGATAGCGGGAGGGCCCTCAATGAGCAGTACTTC.

The table lists this clonotype with a few counts. This chain joins TRBV29-1 and TRBJ2-1; tentatively, D is TRBD2 (5 bases). Per the germline V gene, CDR1 is SQVTM and CDR2 is ANQGSEA. CDR3 length equals 13 residues. The germline V and J ends were trimmed by 8 bases and 13 bases, with 24 bases remaining between them. The CDR3 sequence is CSCIGGLSETQFF. The CDR3 DNA follows: TGCAGCTGCATCGGAGGTCTATCGGAGACCCAGTTCTTC.

The chain is built from TRBV7-3 and TRBJ1-1, with a possible D match to TRBD1 (6 bases). The CDR3 totals 13 residues. CDR1 and CDR2 from the germline V gene are SGHTA and FQGTGA. Trimming cost V 2 bases and J 5 bases, with 9 bases left between them. CDR3 nucleotides: TGTGCCAGCAGCTTATGGCAGGGGACTGAAGCTTTCTTT. Translated: CASSLWQGTEAFF.

This clonotype has only a few counts. The gene calls are TRBV12-3 or TRBV12-4 and TRBJ1-2; D is perhaps TRBD1 (5 bases). Trimming stripped 7 bases from V and 3 bases from J, with 9 bases between. The CDR3 has 12 amino acids. CDR3 loop: CASMGLDYGYTF. CDR3 coding DNA: TGTGCCAGCATGGGGCTCGACTATGGCTACACCTTC.

V is TRBV6-2 or TRBV6-3 and J is TRBJ2-2, with 11 nucleotides matching TRBD2. The length of the CDR3 is 14 residues. The germline V gene encodes CDR1 MNHEY and CDR2 SVGEGT. The V segment lost 6 bases and the J segment 8 bases; nucleotides outside the gene matches: 5. The CDR3 region has the DNA TGTGCCAGCAGGCTAGCGGGAGGACGGGGGGAGCTGTTTTTT. Translating gives CASRLAGGRGELFF.

V gene TRBV10-3 combines with J gene TRBJ1-2; D is perhaps TRBD1 (6 bases). The V gene's germline CDR1 is ENHRY and CDR2 SYGVKD. Deletions cut 11 bases from V and 4 bases from J, with 20 bases between. This CDR3 region has 14 residues. Here the CDR3 DNA reads TGTGCCTCGGGGGAGGGGACAACAGCCTATGGCTACACCTTC. It specifies CASGEGTTAYGYTF.

The chain employs TRBV27 and TRBJ1-3; D unclear. Trimming removed 5 bases from V and 0 bases from J, with 17 bases in between. Germline V lookup: CDR1 MNHEY, CDR2 SMNVEV (reference sequence). The CDR3 totals 17 residues. As DNA, the CDR3 is TGTGCCAGCAGTGCGGCATATCCAATGAGCTCTGGAAACACCATATATTTT. Translation gives CASSAAYPMSSGNTIYF.

The chain joins TRBV5-1 to TRBJ2-1; 8 nucleotides line up with TRBD1. Germline CDR1 SGHRS, CDR2 YFSETQ. The V and J ends lost 4 bases and 6 bases, in that order; junction bases with no gene match: 12. The CDR3 totals 16 residues. CDR3 DNA sequence: TGCGCCAGCAGCCCCCCCGGACAGGGAATTCTCAATGAGCAGTTCTTC. Its translation is CASSPPGQGILNEQFF.